The TCR beta chain under discussion was sequenced for a study of T-cell memory formation after mild COVID-19. In the study overall: The TCR clusters were mostly specific to one donor.

Regarding the study as a whole: CD4+ contracting clones were mainly CM and EM; CD8+ ones, EMRA. Contracting clones, day 15 to 85, had balanced CD4/CD8, and later expanders favored CD4+.

The CDR3 length is 13 residues. With 5 bases clipped from V and 8 bases from J, the junction kept 7 bases outside the gene matches. CDR1 and CDR2 from the germline V gene are SGHTA and FQGTGA. 5'RACE with constant-segment primers built TCRalpha and TCRbeta cDNA libraries with UMIs. TCRdb re-analysed the 5' RACE reads in MiXCR, keeping a single row per CDR3 protein. The table records approximately 260,000 distinct CDR3 sequences, 16% of them present only once. This clonotype was recorded at least ten times. Its antigen is unidentified. The chain couples TRBV7-3 to TRBJ2-7; 9 nucleotides match TRBD1. What was sequenced was PBMCs or a T cell subset sorted from them (not recorded which). This sequence originates from a man between 18 and 35 years old who had mild COVID-19 (a few samples of this study predate the infection). Cell type and time point are not known. CDR3 DNA: TGTGCCAGCAGCCCTGGACAGGGGAGTAAGCAGTACTTC. It encodes CASSPGQGSKQYF.